The next 25 T cell receptor beta chains were all read from a single sample in a study of blood T cell repertoires in COVID-19. Method: immunoSEQ multiplex PCR; TCRdb's copy keeps in-frame clones and lacks some. This sample yields roughly 160,000 clones, of which about 83% are seen a single time; 10% belongs to the top ten. Sequencing used peripheral blood. The receptors were gathered from a woman in her seventies with COVID-19, enrolled during active disease.

This chain uses TRBV18 with TRBJ2-6; 8 bases fit TRBD1. Germline V CDR1 and CDR2: KGHSH, LQKENI. The CDR3 has 18 residues. With V trimmed by 6 bases and J by 0 bases, 10 bases remained unmatched. CDR3 amino acids: CASSPTGDGRSGANVLTF. The CDR3 nucleotides read TGTGCCAGCTCCCCGACAGGGGACGGTCGCTCTGGGGCCAACGTCCTGACTTTC.

CDR3 nucleotide sequence: TGCGCCAGCGCCCTTAACAGGGGAAACACAGATACGCAGTATTTT. Protein product: CASALNRGNTDTQYF. The chain has TRBV5-1 and TRBJ2-3; 7 positions match TRBD1. Per germline, CDR1 SGHRS and CDR2 YFSETQ. CDR3 size: 15 residues. J was trimmed by 2 bases and V by 7 bases; bases with no gene match: 10.

This clone appeared a single time. This chain's CDR3 is CASVTGIPYEQYF. The CDR3 bases are TGTGCCAGCGTGACAGGGATCCCCTACGAGCAGTACTTC. The J gene is TRBJ2-7, the V gene TRBV28; 7 bases map to TRBD1. This CDR3 has 13 amino acids. V shed 8 bases and J 2 bases; nucleotides not matched to a gene: 6. Germline CDR1 reads MDHEN; CDR2 reads SYDVKM.

J is TRBJ1-5 and V is TRBV6-5, with 9 bases that match TRBD1. CDR3 size: 15 residues. Germline V gene sequence: CDR1 MNHEY, CDR2 SVGAGI. V lost 6 bases to trimming and J lost 6 bases; unmatched junction nucleotides: 9. The CDR3 is CASSQGQGLGQPQHF. The CDR3 region has the DNA TGTGCCAGCAGCCAGGGACAGGGCCTCGGTCAGCCCCAGCATTTT.

The chain carries TRBV6-5 and TRBJ2-7, with a possible D match to TRBD2 (5 bases). Germline V gene lookup returns CDR1 MNHEY and CDR2 SVGAGI. The CDR3 length is 14 residues. The ends were cut back, 5 bases at V and 5 bases at J, with 16 bases in the middle. The CDR3, as DNA: TGTGCCAGCAGTCGGGGAGACCCTCTGGACGAGCAGTACTTC. It is translated as CASSRGDPLDEQYF.

The gene calls are TRBV28 and TRBJ1-1; unclear D gene. The CDR3 has 14 amino acids. The V end was cut by 6 bases, the J end by 1 base, with 12 bases between. Germline loops: CDR1 MDHEN, CDR2 SYDVKM. The chain's CDR3 is CASRPRERNTEAFF. The CDR3, as DNA: TGTGCCAGCAGACCGAGGGAACGGAACACTGAAGCTTTCTTT.

This clone was seen a single time. V is TRBV10-3 and J is TRBJ2-5, with D possibly being TRBD1 (6 bases). The CDR3 consists of 16 residues. From germline, CDR1 is ENHRY and CDR2 SYGVKD. Trimming took off 0 bases at V and 4 bases at J, with 15 bases between the two ends. CDR3 DNA: TGTGCCATCAGTGAGTCCGGACAGCAACAGAGAGAGACCCAGTACTTC. It codes for CAISESGQQQRETQYF.

The chain combines TRBV19 with TRBJ1-5, with 8 positions matching TRBD1. The CDR3 runs 13 residues. Germline V gives CDR1 LNHDA, CDR2 SQIVND (reference sequence). V dropped 9 bases and J dropped 6; count of bases not matched to a gene: 7. The CDR3 loop reads CASGQGASQPQHF. The DNA for the CDR3 is TGTGCCAGCGGACAGGGAGCGAGTCAGCCCCAGCATTTT. The whole variable domain, filled in from reference TRBV19 and TRBJ1-5, reads DGGITQSPKYLFRKEGQNVTLSCEQNLNHDAMYWYRQDPGQGLRLIYYSQIVNDFQKGDIAEGYSVSREKKESFPLTVTSAQKNPTAFYLCASGQGASQPQHFGDGTRLSIL.

This chain links TRBV10-3 with TRBJ2-5, with D possibly TRBD2 on 7 matching bases. The CDR3 covers 13 residues. V was cut by 6 bases and J by 3 bases, with 11 bases left in between. Germline V gene sequence: CDR1 ENHRY, CDR2 SYGVKD. CDR3 nucleotide sequence: TGTGCCATCAGCTGGGGGGGCGAAGAGACCCAGTACTTC. Amino acids: CAISWGGEETQYF.

The chain employs TRBV6-4 and TRBJ2-2; TRBD2 matches 9 bases. Trimming at V came to 3 bases and at J to 8 bases, leaving 7 bases not matched to a gene. CDR1 is MRHNA, CDR2 SNTAGT, per germline. The CDR3 covers 15 residues. CDR3 coding DNA: TGTGCCAGCAGTGAAGTAGCGGGGGTCCCTGGGGAGCTGTTTTTT. It is translated as CASSEVAGVPGELFF.

CDR3: CASSLDRGPKTQYF. The CDR3, as DNA: TGTGCCAGCAGCTTAGACAGGGGGCCGAAGACCCAGTACTTC. The genes are TRBV7-9 and TRBJ2-5; 9 nucleotides match TRBD1. The CDR3 consists of 14 residues. J was trimmed by 6 bases and V by 1 base; bases with no gene match: 3. The germline V gene has CDR1 SEHNR and CDR2 FQNEAQ (reference sequence).

J is TRBJ1-1 and V is TRBV10-2; no definite D call. The CDR3 sequence is 11 residues long. Germline values: CDR1 WSHSY, CDR2 SAAADI. V was cut by 2 bases and J by 13 bases, with 11 bases left in between. The CDR3 here is CASSEGFEGFF. As DNA, the CDR3 is TGCGCCAGCAGTGAGGGATTCGAGGGTTTCTTT.

In DNA form, the CDR3 reads TGTGCCAGCAGGAAAATAGCGGGAGGTTACGAGCAGTACTTC. Translation: CASRKIAGGYEQYF. V gene TRBV7-2 combines with J gene TRBJ2-7, with TRBD2 matching over 10 bases. Germline V CDR1 and CDR2: SGHTA, FQGNSA. Trimming took 6 bases from V and 4 from J; bases not matched to a gene: 6. The CDR3 runs to 14 residues. The complete variable domain, with remaining parts taken from reference TRBV7-2 and TRBJ2-7, reads GAGVSQSPSNKVTEKGKDVELRCDPISGHTALYWYRQSLGQGLEFLIYFQGNSAPDKSGLPSDRFSAERTGGSVSTLTIQRTQQEDSAVYLCASRKIAGGYEQYFGPGTRLTVT.

This clone has more than one count but fewer than ten. The chain employs TRBV5-1 and TRBJ1-6; TRBD1 agrees at 7 bases. This CDR3 region has 15 residues. J was trimmed by 9 bases and V by 3 bases; bases with no gene match: 9. Germline V gene sequence: CDR1 SGHRS, CDR2 YFSETQ. The CDR3 is CASSSTQGPSSPLHF. CDR3 DNA sequence: TGCGCCAGCAGCTCGACACAGGGGCCAAGTTCACCCCTCCACTTT.

This clone was seen only once. V gene TRBV4-1 combines with J gene TRBJ1-2; unclear D gene. The CDR3 length is 13 residues. Trimming removed 0 bases at V and 8 bases at J, with 10 bases between. Looked up from germline, CDR1 is MGHRA and CDR2 is YSYEKL. As DNA, the CDR3 is TGCGCCAGCAGCCAAGATAGAGGGTCGGGCTACACCTTC. It specifies CASSQDRGSGYTF.

The CDR3, as DNA: TGTGCCAGCAGCCAAAACCAAGGGGGTGGCTACACCTTC. Translation gives CASSQNQGGGYTF. The chain couples TRBV7-3 to TRBJ1-2; TRBD1 might be the D (6 bases). The CDR3 sequence is 13 residues long. The germline CDR1 and CDR2 sequences are SGHTA and FQGTGA. V shed 5 bases and J shed 7 bases, with 14 bases lying between them.

The chain employs TRBV6-5 and TRBJ1-5; D not resolved. V was trimmed by 2 bases and J by 7 bases, leaving 12 bases between them. The CDR3 extends over 14 amino acids. Germline CDR1 and CDR2: MNHEY and SVGAGI. The CDR3 region has the DNA TGTGCCAGCAGTTACAGGGAGGTAGGGCAGCCCCAGCATTTT. The encoded protein is CASSYREVGQPQHF.

This clone was picked up a small number of times. This sequence joins TRBV3-1 (or the pseudogene TRBV3-2) and TRBJ2-7, with a weak D call TRBD2 (7 bases). This CDR3 region has 14 residues. Trimming took off 6 bases at V and 4 bases at J, with 16 bases between the two ends. Germline assignment: CDR1 LGHDT and CDR2 YNNKEL (reference sequence). This CDR3 is CASRPQGGGYEQYF. The CDR3 region has the DNA TGTGCCAGCAGACCGCAGGGAGGGGGATACGAGCAGTACTTC.

The chain carries TRBV28 and TRBJ1-5; TRBD1 matches 7 bases. This CDR3 is 16 amino acids long. Germline V gene sequence: CDR1 MDHEN, CDR2 SYDVKM. Germline trimming cut 3 bases from V and 3 bases from J; bases unmatched to any gene: 8. CDR3 in DNA: TGTGCCAGCAGTTTTCACAGGGGCGAGTACAATCAGCCCCAGCATTTT. This gives the protein CASSFHRGEYNQPQHF.

V usage is TRBV4-1 and J usage is TRBJ2-7; D possibly corresponds to TRBD2 (6 bases). Trimming took off 2 bases at V and 6 bases at J, with 20 bases between the two ends. Germline V gene sequence: CDR1 MGHRA, CDR2 YSYEKL. The CDR3 length is 16 residues. The CDR3 nucleotides read TGCGCCAGCAGCCAAAATCTGGGCCGGGGGTCTGGCGAGCAGTACTTC. Translating gives CASSQNLGRGSGEQYF.

Only a few counts were recorded for this clone. J is TRBJ1-6 and V is TRBV18, with a possible D match to TRBD1 (6 bases). The V end lost 0 bases, the J end lost 7 bases, and 13 bases lay between the germline ends. Germline values: CDR1 KGHSH, CDR2 LQKENI. The CDR3 covers 16 residues. For the CDR3, the DNA is TGTGCCAGCTCACCACCGAGCCAGGGGAACAATTCACCCCTCCACTTT. Protein sequence: CASSPPSQGNNSPLHF.

The CDR3 sequence is CASSYSSVGNTIYF. CDR3 bases: TGTGCCAGCAGTTACTCGTCCGTGGGAAACACCATATATTTT. The J gene is TRBJ1-3, the V gene TRBV6-5; no clear D gene. The CDR3 length is 14 residues. Germline CDR1 reads MNHEY; CDR2 reads SVGAGI. Between the trimmed V and J ends, which lost 0 bases and 4 bases, there was a span of 7 bases.

The chain uses TRBV27 and TRBJ1-6; possibly TRBD1 for D (6 bases). In germline, CDR1 is MNHEY, CDR2 SMNVEV (reference sequence). The V end lost 3 bases, the J end lost 7 bases, and 10 bases lay between the germline ends. The CDR3 runs to 14 residues. CDR3 loop: CASSLDSPNSPLHF. DNA for the CDR3: TGTGCCAGCAGTTTGGACAGTCCCAATTCACCCCTCCACTTT.

The chain combines TRBV5-6 with TRBJ1-5; TRBD1 aligns across 10 bases. J was trimmed by 0 bases and V by 2 bases; bases with no gene match: 5. The CDR3 has 17 amino acids. The germline CDR1 and CDR2 sequences are SGHDT and YYEEEE. CDR3 sequence: CASSFRTGGYSNQPQHF. DNA of the CDR3: TGTGCCAGCAGCTTTAGGACAGGGGGATATAGCAATCAGCCCCAGCATTTT.

V and J are TRBV2 and TRBJ1-4; D is perhaps TRBD1 (6 bases). Germline V gives CDR1 SNHLY, CDR2 FYNNEI. The V end lost 6 bases, the J end lost 2 bases, and 16 bases lay between the germline ends. The CDR3 covers 16 residues. The CDR3 DNA is TGTGCCAGCAGGATACAGGGATATTGGACTAATGAAAAACTGTTTTTT. It codes for CASRIQGYWTNEKLFF.